The 16 T cell receptor beta chains below all came from one sample that was sequenced in a study of shared clonotypes between healthy human individuals. Repertoires were generated with immunoSEQ multiplex PCR, while TCRdb's copy carries only in-frame clones and drops some. Among 1,100,000 or so clones, approximately 78% were seen once, and the ten largest hold more than 0.45%. Input material: memory CD4+ T cells from PBMCs. Subset indicated: CD45RA-negative fraction. Receptors were obtained from a man between 18 and 29 years old in good health. Some clones in this sample may be carry-over from other donors' samples.

The chain couples TRBV15 to TRBJ2-5; D is perhaps TRBD1 (6 bases). CDR1 LNHNV and CDR2 YYDKDF come from the germline V gene (reference sequence). Deletions cut 0 bases from V and 6 bases from J, with 17 bases between. CDR3 length equals 16 residues. CDR3 amino acids: CATSRDQGRGGQTQYF. CDR3 sequence (DNA): TGTGCCACCAGCAGAGATCAGGGGCGTGGGGGACAGACCCAGTACTTC.

CDR3: CASSYTPGTESTGELFF. CDR3 sequence (DNA): TGTGCCAGCAGCTATACACCTGGGACCGAATCCACCGGGGAGCTGTTTTTT. V is TRBV5-4 and J is TRBJ2-2, with D perhaps matching TRBD1 or TRBD2 (5 bases each). The germline gives CDR1 SGHNT, CDR2 YYREEE (reference sequence). The CDR3 length is 17 residues. Trimming removed 3 bases at V and 4 bases at J, with 19 bases between.

The rearrangement joins TRBV5-6 to TRBJ2-1; D might be TRBD1 (6 bases). The CDR3 sequence is 15 residues long. The germline CDR1 and CDR2 sequences are SGHDT and YYEEEE. The ends were cut back, 4 bases at V and 3 bases at J, with 14 bases in the middle. CDR3 nucleotides: TGTGCCAGCAGCCTCCGGACAGACCTCTACAATGAGCAGTTCTTC. This gives the protein CASSLRTDLYNEQFF.

This chain links TRBV10-3 with TRBJ2-7, with 8 nucleotides matching TRBD2. CDR3 length equals 14 residues. Germline V lookup: CDR1 ENHRY, CDR2 SYGVKD. J was trimmed by 3 bases and V by 6 bases; bases with no gene match: 7. This CDR3 is CAISSTSDGYEQYF. In DNA, the CDR3 is TGTGCCATCAGCTCGACTAGCGACGGCTACGAGCAGTACTTC.

The chain has TRBV5-1 and TRBJ2-1; 12 bases agree with TRBD2. The CDR3 length is 20 residues. Trimming cost V 3 bases and J 0 bases; bases outside gene matches: 13. Germline values: CDR1 SGHRS, CDR2 YFSETQ. The CDR3 loop reads CASSSPRTSGTWSSYNEQFF. The DNA of the CDR3 is TGCGCCAGCAGCTCGCCGCGGACTAGCGGGACTTGGAGCTCCTACAATGAGCAGTTCTTC.

The CDR3 here is CASIPSRGRAWETQYF. CDR3 nucleotide sequence: TGTGCCAGCATCCCGTCGCGCGGGAGGGCCTGGGAGACCCAGTACTTC. The V gene is TRBV7-8, the J gene TRBJ2-5; 9 bases are shared with TRBD2. Germline CDR1 and CDR2: SGHVS and FQNEAQ. This CDR3 has 16 amino acids. V shed 7 bases, J shed 5 bases, and the junction held 14 bases outside the gene matches. Full variable domain (missing parts from reference TRBV7-8 and TRBJ2-5): GAGVSQSPRYKVAKRGQDVALRCDPISGHVSLFWYQQALGQGPEFLTYFQNEAQLDKSGLPSDRFFAERPEGSVSTLKIQRTQQEDSAVYLCASIPSRGRAWETQYFGPGTRLLVL.

The chain has TRBV23-1 and TRBJ2-7; TRBD2 is a possible D gene (5 bases). TRBV23-1 qualifies as an ORF whose function is uncertain. This CDR3 has 13 residues. Between the trimmed V and J ends, which lost 3 bases and 5 bases, there was a span of 11 bases. In nucleotides, the CDR3 is TGCGCCAGCAGTCACCCCCGGGGTGACGAGCAGTACTTC. This sequence encodes CASSHPRGDEQYF.

The chain employs TRBV28 and TRBJ2-4, with D possibly TRBD1 on 6 matching bases. The germline gives CDR1 MDHEN, CDR2 SYDVKM. Trimming took off 7 bases at V and 0 bases at J, with 22 bases between the two ends. CDR3 length equals 18 residues. As DNA, the CDR3 is TGTGCCAGCACCAACACCGGGACAACGTCCAGAGCCAAAAACATTCAGTACTTC. Residues: CASTNTGTTSRAKNIQYF. Looking up the rest from reference TRBV28 and TRBJ2-4 gives the full variable domain: DVKVTQSSRYLVKRTGEKVFLECVQDMDHENMFWYRQDPGLGLRLIYFSYDVKMKEKGDIPEGYSVSREKKERFSLILESASTNQTSMYLCASTNTGTTSRAKNIQYFGAGTRLSVL.

The V gene is TRBV28, the J gene TRBJ2-2; 9 bases line up with TRBD1. Germline assignment: CDR1 MDHEN and CDR2 SYDVKM. The CDR3 totals 13 residues. V shed 10 bases, J shed 2 bases, and the junction held 2 bases outside the gene matches. The CDR3 loop is CATGQGNTGELFF. The CDR3 DNA reads TGTGCCACGGGACAGGGAAACACCGGGGAGCTGTTTTTT.

This chain uses TRBV19 with TRBJ2-1; no clear D gene. The CDR3 is 12 residues long. The V gene's germline CDR1 is LNHDA and CDR2 SQIVND (reference sequence). V lost 0 bases and J lost 8, with 5 bases in between. CDR3 amino acids: CASSIDMYEQFF. CDR3 coding DNA: TGTGCCAGTAGTATAGATATGTATGAGCAGTTCTTC. The full variable domain, completed using reference TRBV19 and TRBJ2-1, is DGGITQSPKYLFRKEGQNVTLSCEQNLNHDAMYWYRQDPGQGLRLIYYSQIVNDFQKGDIAEGYSVSREKKESFPLTVTSAQKNPTAFYLCASSIDMYEQFFGPGTRLTVL.

This clone occurred a few times. Given a much more abundant clone one base away, this may be a read error. Other DNA sequences in this sample translate to the same CDR3. V and J are TRBV7-9 and TRBJ1-1; no clear D. Trimming removed 2 bases from V and 3 bases from J, with 7 bases in between. Per germline, CDR1 SEHNR and CDR2 FQNEAQ (reference sequence). This CDR3 is 13 amino acids long. The CDR3 bases are TGTGCCAGCAGCTTAACTGGGGACACTGAAGCTTTCTTT. It yields the protein CASSLTGDTEAFF. The entire variable domain, with the rest obtained from reference TRBV7-9 and TRBJ1-1, is as follows: DTGVSQNPRHKITKRGQNVTFRCDPISEHNRLYWYRQTLGQGPEFLTYFQNEAQLEKSRLLSDRFSAERPKGSFSTLEIQRTEQGDSAMYLCASSLTGDTEAFFGQGTRLTVV.

Of note for this clone: At the DNA level, this CDR3 is encoded by other sequences in the same sample as well. The chain joins TRBV10-3 to TRBJ2-1; weak D call: TRBD1 (6 bases). The CDR3 contains 15 residues. The V end was cut by 0 bases, the J end by 4 bases, with 10 bases between. CDR1 is ENHRY, CDR2 SYGVKD, per germline. CDR3 bases: TGTGCCATCAGTGAGTCCGCAGGGGTATACAATGAGCAGTTCTTC. Its translation is CAISESAGVYNEQFF.

This chain joins TRBV7-2 and TRBJ2-3, with D tentatively TRBD1 (6 bases). The CDR3 totals 15 residues. Trimming removed 3 bases at V and 1 base at J, with 11 bases between. Per germline, CDR1 SGHTA and CDR2 FQGNSA. The CDR3 DNA sequence: TGTGCCAGCAGCTTCACAGGGATAGGCACAGATACGCAGTATTTT. Translation gives CASSFTGIGTDTQYF.

The chain recombines TRBV5-1 with TRBJ2-5; TRBD2 matches 12 bases. This CDR3 is built from 15 residues. CDR1 and CDR2 from the germline V gene are SGHRS and YFSETQ. Losses at the gene ends were 4 bases for V and 0 bases for J; bases not matched to a gene: 1. CDR3 nucleotide sequence: TGCGCCAGCAGCAGACTAGCGGGGGACCAAGAGACCCAGTACTTC. Its translation: CASSRLAGDQETQYF.

The chain couples TRBV6-1 to TRBJ1-5, with D tentatively TRBD1 (5 bases). CDR3 length: 15 amino acids. Trimming shortened V by 2 bases and J by 7 bases, and 15 bases separated the two germline ends. Germline CDR1 MNHNS, CDR2 SASEGT. This CDR3 is CASSEIAGAGQPQHF. The CDR3 DNA reads TGTGCCAGCAGTGAAATAGCCGGGGCAGGGCAGCCCCAGCATTTT.

The chain carries TRBV18 and TRBJ2-5; D possibly corresponds to TRBD2 (5 bases). Germline CDR1 and CDR2: KGHSH and LQKENI. The V and J ends lost 2 bases and 5 bases respectively, with 12 bases between them. CDR3 length: 14 residues. The CDR3 loop is CASSPAGIRETQYF. CDR3 nucleotides: TGTGCCAGCTCACCAGCCGGGATTAGGGAGACCCAGTACTTC.